These T cell receptor beta chains were read from a single sample in a study of blood T cell repertoires in COVID-19. Data came from immunoSEQ multiplex PCR; TCRdb stores just in-frame clones and leaves some out. This table has about 210,000 clones, 84% appearing once. Sequencing used peripheral blood. These receptors were taken from a man in his fifties or sixties with active or convalescent COVID-19. Each CDR3 is given with its conserved first and last residue.

>TRBJ1-5|TRBV13
CASSYRPQGQPQHF
>TRBJ1-2|TRBV4-1
CASSRLDRGDYGYTF
>TRBJ1-1|TRBV2
CASSERDTEAFF
>TRBJ2-3|TRBV4-3
CASSQDFPGGTDTQYF
>TRBJ1-3|TRBV18
CASSPGYSPSGNTIYF
>TRBJ2-5|TRBV23-1
CASTTPGGRRELETQYF
>TRBJ1-1|TRBV28
CASSGTRGFTEAFF
>TRBJ1-1|TRBV29-1
CSVDAGEEAFF
>TRBJ1-5|TRBV7-2
CASSIRGGLGQPQHF
>TRBJ1-2|TRBV5-1
CASSPQGGTGGASGYGYTF
>TRBJ2-7|TRBV19
CASRLKTSGRDEEQYF
>TRBJ1-6|TRBV9
CASSVGQSSYNSPLHF
>TRBJ1-6|TRBV18
CASSQGENSPLHF
>TRBJ2-3|TRBV5-8
CASSWTSDPHTQYF
>TRBJ1-2|TRBV19
CASSTPMRGKGYTF
>TRBJ2-3|TRBV10-3
CAVHREGDTQYF
>TRBJ2-2|TRBV9
CASGRRETTGELFF
>TRBJ2-2|TRBV6-2/TRBV6-3
CASSYGSGGRNTGELFF
>TRBJ2-5|TRBV11-2
CASSLDTLTGGRLYETQYF
>TRBJ2-7|TRBV6-5
CASAGSDVREQYF
>TRBJ2-7|TRBV30
CAWRDRGYEQYF
>TRBJ1-5|TRBV6-5
CASSKRGRQPQHF
>TRBJ1-5|TRBV4-1
CASSQDMRDSWSQHF
>TRBJ1-3|TRBV7-9
CASSSPTAPDGNTIYF
>TRBJ2-1|TRBV5-1
CASSSTYNEQFF
>TRBJ1-5|TRBV28
CASTGQASQPQHF
>TRBJ1-6|TRBV18
CASSPGTGANSPLHF
>TRBJ1-1|TRBV7-2
CASTLVRQGNTEAFF
>TRBJ2-3|TRBV29-1
CSTEGGAADTQYF
>TRBJ2-3|TRBV10-3
CAIRGRGNTDTQYF
>TRBJ2-3|TRBV5-1
CASSLGTGGQDTQYF
>TRBJ2-1|TRBV5-1
CASSLATGGPYNEQFF
>TRBJ2-7|TRBV28
CASLSGTQYEQYF
>TRBJ2-1|TRBV7-6
CASSLMGLGSPYNEQFF
>TRBJ1-2|TRBV19
CASSWGGGDGYTF
>TRBJ2-3|TRBV7-9
CASSPYTDTQYF
>TRBJ2-3|TRBV5-1
CASSLAYPSTDTQYF
>TRBJ2-2|TRBV2
CASSEGQSGELFF
>TRBJ1-1|TRBV19
CASSIPDRGRSTEAFF
>TRBJ1-1|TRBV3-1/TRBV3-2
CASSPWGDTEAFF
>TRBJ1-2|TRBV5-1
CASSASGTGDYGYTF
>TRBJ2-1|TRBV4-3
CASSQDRAGTNEQFF
>TRBJ1-2|TRBV13
CASSARTGGGGYTF
>TRBJ2-7|TRBV5-6
CASSAGLAPYEQYF
>TRBJ1-3|TRBV18
CASSPVIRDTRSTIYF
>TRBJ2-3|TRBV7-3
CASSLKGTSGGDTQYF
>TRBJ1-4|TRBV5-1
CASSLQGLNEKLFF
>TRBJ2-1|TRBV5-1
CASSAGTSGFGRWPEPVHEQFF
>TRBJ1-1|TRBV5-1
CASSLGQGDSEAFF
>TRBJ2-3|TRBV4-3
CASSQAGATDTQYF
>TRBJ1-2|TRBV5-1
CASGPGPAVGYGYTF
>TRBJ2-3|TRBV6-4
CASSDSLAGPDTQYF
>TRBJ2-7|TRBV11-1
CASSPGGAPSYEQYF
>TRBJ2-3|TRBV28
CASSLEEGVADTQYF
>TRBJ2-2|TRBV7-9
CASSLEGARELFF
>TRBJ2-3|TRBV6-5
CATLQGGTDTQYF
>TRBJ1-2|TRBV7-2
CASSLGQYGYTF
>TRBJ2-5|TRBV7-3
CASSPTGGGWETQYF
>TRBJ1-4|TRBV6-6
CASSYTGDNEKLFF